This TCR beta chain was sequenced during a study of spatial heterogeneity in lung cancer. Overall study context: Untreated early-stage non-small cell lung cancer patients, fewer than 85 in total, were the donors.

Every cDNA TCR molecule received its own unique molecular identifier. TCRdb itself ran the 5' RACE reads through MiXCR, one entry per CDR3 protein. The table lists around 110,000 distinct CDR3 sequences, 9.5% to 15% of them singletons. Trimming removed 4 bases at V and 7 bases at J, with 17 bases between. The CDR3 loop spans 15 amino acids. The sample's time point: blood at routine non-recurrence follow-up after resection. The authors sequenced whole RNA from tumor, nontumor lung or frozen PBMC without sorting. This clonotype was observed a few times. The clonotype originates from a male donor with early-stage non-small cell lung cancer. Sequencing used PBMCs, obtained at follow-up. The V and J genes are TRBV5-3 and TRBJ2-2; weak D call: TRBD2 (5 bases). TRBV5-3 is annotated as an ORF whose role is uncertain. This CDR3 reads CARSLLPGKDGELFF. CDR3 sequence (DNA): TGTGCCAGAAGCCTCCTACCGGGGAAAGACGGGGAGCTGTTTTTT.